This T cell receptor (beta chain) was profiled in a study of blood T cell repertoires in COVID-19. Study summary: Material from acute and convalescent COVID-19 was sourced from the United States, Italy and Spain.

The study recruited people aged roughly 18 to 100 years across about 25 US areas. Membership in each cohort depended on participant-reported clinical history. Recovered status applied to Cohort 3 donors who had two consecutive negative PCRs. It also applied to those with clearance or with symptom resolution. In germline, CDR1 is MDHEN, CDR2 SYDVKM. Trimming removed 6 bases at V and 6 bases at J, with 15 bases between. There are 14 residues in the CDR3. Profiled with immunoSEQ multiplex PCR; TCRdb holds only in-frame clones, not every one. The repertoire includes about 270,000 clones, approximately 92% of them detected once, and under 3% sits in the top ten.

Sequencing was carried out using PBMCs or T cells enriched from blood (not recorded which). V and J are TRBV28 and TRBJ1-5, with D perhaps matching TRBD1 (6 bases). The source of this sequence is a woman under 30 who had recovered from COVID-19. The CDR3 here is CASSPRGGGQPQHF. DNA of the CDR3: TGTGCCAGCAGCCCCAGGGGCGGGGGTCAGCCCCAGCATTTT.